This T cell receptor beta chain is from a study of CD8+CD57+ T cells in acquired aplastic anemia. Profiling of TCR beta VDJ combinations and CDR3 sequences used genomic DNA as template. MiXCR, applied by TCRdb to the reads, yields one record per CDR3 protein. The sample yields 450,000 to 550,000 distinct CDR3 sequences, around 32% seen once. This clonotype was counted many times. By flow cytometry, patients selected for sequencing had shown an expansion of CD8+CD57+ cells. J lost 14 bases, V lost 0 bases, and 13 bases had no gene match. Looked up from germline, CDR1 is DFQATT and CDR2 is SNEGSKA (reference sequence). The CDR3 is 15 residues long.

The sequenced sample was sorted CD4+, CD8+, or CD8+CD57+ T cells (not recorded which) from PBMCs. This rearrangement joins TRBV20-1 to TRBJ1-6, with 7 bases matching TRBD1. The origin of this receptor is a human donor with aplastic anemia. Here the CDR3 reads CSARDRRQGLITLHF. The CDR3 DNA follows: TGCAGTGCTAGAGATCGAAGACAGGGACTAATCACCCTCCACTTT.